The rows below give T cell receptor beta chains drawn from one sample of a study of Graves' ophthalmopathy and Graves' hyperthyroidism. One entry per CDR3 protein results from TCRdb running MiXCR on the multiplex PCR reads. Among a few hundred thousand distinct CDR3 sequences listed, approximately 17% were seen once. The material sequenced was peripheral blood. These receptors originate from an adult woman with stable Graves' hyperthyroidism. Each CDR3 is given with its conserved first and last residue. D genes are given only for firm matches. Size values are once, few and many counts, or a class for expanded clones, and some rows have none.

D gene	clone size	J gene	V gene	CDR3 protein	CDR3 DNA
TRBD1	many	TRBJ2-7	TRBV7-2	CASSLTGTVSYEQYF	TGTGCCAGCAGCCTTACCGGGACAGTCTCCTACGAGCAGTACTTC
-	many	TRBJ2-5	TRBV6-1	CASSERGGQTQYF	TGTGCCAGCAGTGAGCGTGGGGGGCAGACCCAGTACTTC
-	many	TRBJ2-1	TRBV24-1	CATSGDRVDEQFF	TGTGCCACCAGTGGAGACCGGGTCGATGAGCAGTTCTTC
-	many	TRBJ1-5	TRBV15	CATSTHPRGHTYSNQPQHF	TGTGCCACCAGCACCCACCCCCGGGGGCACACTTATAGCAATCAGCCCCAGCATTTT
TRBD1	many	TRBJ1-5	TRBV10-3	CAIQAGTGLNQPQHF	TGTGCCATCCAGGCCGGGACAGGGCTTAATCAGCCCCAGCATTTT
-	-	TRBJ2-7	TRBV5-4	CASSLINSRTANYEQYF	TGTGCCAGCAGCTTGATAAATTCAAGGACAGCCAACTACGAGCAGTACTTC
-	many	TRBJ1-6	TRBV12-3/TRBV12-4	CASNGGSYNSSLHF	TGTGCCAGCAACGGAGGCTCCTATAATTCATCCCTCCACTTT
TRBD1	many	TRBJ1-2	TRBV19	CASSNPDRHPNYGYTF	TGTGCCAGTAGTAACCCGGACAGGCATCCTAACTATGGCTACACCTTC
-	-	TRBJ2-5	TRBV3-1	CASSPHRSKETQYF	TGTGCCAGCAGCCCCCATAGATCGAAGGAGACCCAGTACTTC
-	few	TRBJ2-1	TRBV20-1	CSARGIVSSYNEQFF	TGCAGTGCTAGGGGAATCGTGAGCTCCTACAATGAGCAGTTCTTC
TRBD1	many	TRBJ1-5	TRBV2	CASNRGAQPQHF	TGTGCCAGCAACAGGGGTGCGCAGCCCCAGCATTTT
-	many	TRBJ1-1	TRBV12-3/TRBV12-4	CASSRTPANTEAFF	TGTGCCAGCAGTAGGACACCGGCCAACACTGAAGCTTTCTTT
-	many	TRBJ1-1	TRBV6-1	CASSEAPTLNTEAFF	TGTGCCAGCAGTGAAGCGCCTACTTTGAACACTGAAGCTTTCTTT
-	many	TRBJ1-3	TRBV6-5	CASSTDSGNTIYF	TGTGCCAGCAGTACAGACTCTGGAAACACCATATATTTT
-	few	TRBJ2-7	TRBV7-9	CASSLPIGEQYF	TGTGCCAGCAGCCTCCCCATCGGCGAGCAGTACTTC
-	few	TRBJ1-2	TRBV12-3/TRBV12-4	CASSAPGGQGYTF	TGTGCCAGCAGCGCACCCGGTGGGCAGGGCTACACCTTC
-	many	TRBJ1-1	TRBV19	CASSIGQARTEAFF	TGTGCCAGTAGTATAGGTCAGGCCCGCACTGAAGCTTTCTTT
TRBD1	-	TRBJ1-2	TRBV4-1	CASSQGGQPPHYTF	TGCGCCAGCAGCCAAGGGGGACAGCCTCCTCACTACACCTTC
TRBD2	many	TRBJ2-7	TRBV6-2/TRBV6-3	CASTPPGRAVVEQYF	TGTGCCAGCACCCCACCCGGGAGGGCCGTGGTCGAGCAGTACTTC
-	many	TRBJ2-7	TRBV28	CASSPTSLAHEQYF	TGTGCCAGCAGTCCGACTAGTCTTGCCCACGAGCAGTACTTC
-	many	TRBJ2-6	TRBV5-1	CASSPGQSGANVLTF	TGCGCCAGCAGCCCTGGACAGTCTGGGGCCAACGTCCTGACTTTC
TRBD2	-	TRBJ2-7	TRBV2	CASSAYLAGSYDQYF	TGTGCCAGCAGTGCGTATCTAGCGGGATCCTACGATCAGTACTTC
-	many	TRBJ2-5	TRBV29-1	CSVTRDQETQYF	TGCAGCGTGACCCGGGATCAAGAGACCCAGTACTTC
-	many	TRBJ1-2	TRBV29-1	CSVALSDGYTF	TGCAGCGTTGCCCTATCCGATGGCTACACCTTC
-	-	TRBJ2-2	TRBV11-3	CASSLRVYNGDLFF	TGTGCCAGCAGCTTACGGGTTTACAACGGGGATCTGTTTTTT
-	many	TRBJ2-7	TRBV4-3	CASSQANRATYEQYF	TGCGCCAGCAGCCAAGCGAACAGGGCTACCTACGAGCAGTACTTC
-	many	TRBJ1-2	TRBV20-1	CSARVTAVYGYTF	TGCAGTGCTAGGGTCACAGCGGTCTATGGCTACACCTTC
TRBD1	many	TRBJ2-5	TRBV20-1	CSRNPQGPGETQYF	TGCAGTAGAAATCCACAGGGGCCTGGGGAGACCCAGTACTTC
-	many	TRBJ1-1	TRBV12-3/TRBV12-4	CASSLLNLRGAQDTEAFF	TGTGCCAGCAGTTTACTCAACTTGCGGGGGGCGCAGGACACTGAAGCTTTCTTT
-	-	TRBJ2-7	TRBV6-5	CASSYMGGREQYF	TGTGCCAGCAGTTACATGGGGGGGCGCGAGCAGTACTTC
TRBD1	-	TRBJ2-7	TRBV11-2	CASSPLGPPGQVFSYEQYF	TGTGCCAGCAGCCCACTAGGGCCTCCGGGACAGGTTTTTTCCTACGAGCAGTACTTC
TRBD1	-	TRBJ2-7	TRBV25-1	CASSGTGALTSYEQYF	TGTGCCAGCAGTGGGACAGGGGCCCTCACCTCCTACGAGCAGTACTTC
-	many	TRBJ2-7	TRBV10-1	CASSEGSDYEQYF	TGCGCCAGCAGTGAAGGTTCTGACTACGAGCAGTACTTC
TRBD1	many	TRBJ1-1	TRBV6-5	CASSMDTGGTEAFF	TGTGCCAGCAGTATGGATACAGGGGGAACTGAAGCTTTCTTT
-	-	TRBJ2-2	TRBV6-2/TRBV6-3	CASSPVDKDTGELFF	TGTGCCAGCAGCCCAGTGGACAAGGACACCGGGGAGCTGTTTTTT
-	-	TRBJ2-7	TRBV9	CASSPSIGVREQYF	TGTGCCAGCAGCCCCAGTATCGGAGTCCGCGAGCAGTACTTC
-	many	TRBJ2-7	TRBV15	CATSRDTGGSYEQYF	TGTGCCACCAGCAGAGATACGGGCGGGTCCTACGAGCAGTACTTC
-	few	TRBJ2-7	TRBV5-1	CASSLVQGNTYVHEQYF	TGCGCCAGCAGCTTGGTTCAGGGAAATACCTATGTCCACGAGCAGTACTTC
-	many	TRBJ1-1	TRBV20-1	CSAGFVEAFF	TGCAGTGCCGGTTTTGTTGAAGCTTTCTTT
-	many	TRBJ1-1	TRBV20-1	CSAREGWGAGNTEAFF	TGCAGTGCTAGAGAAGGCTGGGGGGCGGGGAACACTGAAGCTTTCTTT
-	-	TRBJ1-1	TRBV15	CATSRDLRSGGTEAFF	TGTGCCACCAGCAGAGACCTCCGATCCGGGGGGACTGAAGCTTTCTTT
-	-	TRBJ2-1	TRBV28	CASAPTRNEQFF	TGTGCCTCCGCCCCCACTAGAAATGAGCAGTTCTTC
-	many	TRBJ1-2	TRBV7-2	CASSPRSRGLYGYTF	TGTGCCAGCAGCCCACGTAGCCGGGGGCTCTATGGCTACACCTTC
-	many	TRBJ1-6	TRBV27	CASSSRPWADSPLHF	TGTGCCAGCAGTTCCCGGCCCTGGGCGGATTCACCCCTCCACTTT
TRBD1	many	TRBJ2-7	TRBV6-1	CASKVQGVYEQYF	TGTGCCAGCAAGGTACAGGGGGTCTACGAGCAGTACTTC
TRBD1	-	TRBJ1-1	TRBV6-2/TRBV6-3	CASRGQGWNTEAFF	TGTGCCAGCAGAGGACAGGGATGGAACACTGAAGCTTTCTTT
-	many	TRBJ1-2	TRBV3-1	CASSHRVGDGGYTF	TGTGCCAGCAGCCACAGGGTAGGTGACGGTGGCTACACCTTC
-	many	TRBJ2-2	TRBV15	CATSRGGAPGELFF	TGTGCCACCAGCAGAGGAGGCGCGCCCGGGGAGCTGTTTTTT
-	-	TRBJ2-7	TRBV7-2	CASSEDGATYEQYF	TGTGCCAGCAGCGAGGACGGGGCAACCTACGAGCAGTACTTC
-	-	TRBJ2-5	TRBV5-5	CASSSNIGVLQETQYF	TGTGCCAGCAGCTCCAATATCGGCGTTTTACAAGAGACCCAGTACTTC
-	many	TRBJ1-1	TRBV6-4	CASRTNYLRVSEGDTEAFF	TGTGCCAGCAGAACAAATTACCTTAGGGTCAGCGAAGGGGACACTGAAGCTTTCTTT
-	many	TRBJ1-6	TRBV7-9	CASSPGWSNNSPLHF	TGTGCCAGCAGCCCAGGTTGGAGTAATAATTCACCCCTCCACTTT
TRBD1	few	TRBJ2-3	TRBV12-3/TRBV12-4	CASSPLGAGGSTDTQYF	TGTGCCAGCAGTCCTTTAGGGGCAGGGGGTAGCACAGATACGCAGTATTTT
-	many	TRBJ2-7	TRBV6-1	CASNRGETHYEQYF	TGTGCCAGCAATAGGGGAGAAACCCACTACGAGCAGTACTTC
-	-	TRBJ1-5	TRBV7-9	CASSFGGDQPQHF	TGTGCCAGCAGCTTTGGAGGAGATCAGCCCCAGCATTTT
-	-	TRBJ1-1	TRBV5-6	CASSGDSPYTEAFF	TGTGCCAGCAGCGGGGACTCCCCGTACACTGAAGCTTTCTTT
TRBD1	few	TRBJ2-7	TRBV28	CASSFGTGTGYYEQYF	TGTGCCAGCAGTTTTGGGACCGGGACAGGGTACTACGAGCAGTACTTC